The clone carrying this T cell receptor beta chain was detected ten times or more. The antigen is unknown. Germline V gene lookup returns CDR1 SGHTA and CDR2 FQGNSA. The V end lost 5 bases, the J end lost 8 bases, and 12 bases lay between the germline ends. The CDR3 is 12 residues long. Unique molecular identifiers were present on the cDNA, and a universal primer site came from template switching. TCRdb redid the calling of the 5' RACE reads with MiXCR, one entry per CDR3 protein. The table lists fewer than 550,000 distinct CDR3 sequences, over 12% of them singletons. The sample originates from a study of identical twins. Study-level points and caveats: For out-of-frame beta sequences, excess twin sharing was weaker. Models underestimated how often monozygotic twins shared out-of-frame TCR alpha.

The same data also went into a second study, on yellow fever vaccine responses in identical twins. That investigation notes: Twin vaccine T cell responses reportedly seemed partly convergent, partly personalized.

The chain joins TRBV7-2 to TRBJ1-2; maybe TRBD1 (5 bases). The TCR originated in a woman under 30 in good health. The sequencing input was CD4+ T cells sorted from blood. The CDR3 coding sequence is TGTGCCAGCAGCCCCTCAAAGGGGGGCTACACCTTC. Translating it yields CASSPSKGGYTF. The full variable domain, rest sourced from reference TRBV7-2 and TRBJ1-2, is GAGVSQSPSNKVTEKGKDVELRCDPISGHTALYWYRQSLGQGLEFLIYFQGNSAPDKSGLPSDRFSAERTGGSVSTLTIQRTQQEDSAVYLCASSPSKGGYTFGSGTRLTVV.